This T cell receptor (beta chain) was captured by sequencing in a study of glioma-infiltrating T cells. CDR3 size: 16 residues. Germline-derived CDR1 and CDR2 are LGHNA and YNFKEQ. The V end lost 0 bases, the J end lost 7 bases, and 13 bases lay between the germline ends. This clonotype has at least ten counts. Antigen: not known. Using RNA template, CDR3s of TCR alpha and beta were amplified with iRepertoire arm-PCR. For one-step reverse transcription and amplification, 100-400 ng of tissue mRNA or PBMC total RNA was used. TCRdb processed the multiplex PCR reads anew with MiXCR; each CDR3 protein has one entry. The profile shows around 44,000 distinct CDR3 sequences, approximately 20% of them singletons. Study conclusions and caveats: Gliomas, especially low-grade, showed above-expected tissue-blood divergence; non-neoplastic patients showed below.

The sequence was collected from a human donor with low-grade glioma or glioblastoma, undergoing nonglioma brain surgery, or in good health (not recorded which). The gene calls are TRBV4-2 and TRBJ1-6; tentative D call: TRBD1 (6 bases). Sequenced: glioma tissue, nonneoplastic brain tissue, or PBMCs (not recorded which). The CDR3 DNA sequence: TGTGCCAGCAGCCAAGAACTAACAGGGAGAAATTCACCCCTCCACTTT. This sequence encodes CASSQELTGRNSPLHF.